The 23 T cell receptor beta chains given below trace back to one sample, sequenced in a study of beta chain features in type 1 diabetes. Since all of the isolated RNA was reverse transcribed, expressed TCRB transcripts were what got sequenced. Sequencing was performed with immunoSEQ multiplex PCR; in TCRdb, only in-frame clones are kept and a portion is missing. The sample carries fewer than 400,000 clones, about a tenth recorded once. These receptors are not linked to any known antigen. Study-level results: Across all four CD4+ subsets, people with type 1 diabetes showed modestly shorter TCRB CDR3s.

Sequencing was carried out using central memory CD4+ T cells from blood. Receptors originate from a man aged 30 to 45 with type 1 diabetes.

This chain links TRBV18 with TRBJ2-3; 7 bases line up with TRBD1. Trimming took 3 bases from V and 7 from J; bases not matched to a gene: 7. CDR1 KGHSH and CDR2 LQKENI come from the germline V gene. The CDR3 is 14 residues long. This CDR3 reads CASSPPADRNTQYF. Written as DNA, the CDR3 is TGTGCCAGCTCACCTCCCGCGGACAGGAATACGCAGTATTTT.

J is TRBJ2-2 and V is TRBV10-3, with 10 positions matching TRBD2. Germline V CDR1 and CDR2: ENHRY, SYGVKD. V shed 0 bases, J shed 4 bases, and the junction held 2 bases outside the gene matches. The CDR3 is 16 residues long. The CDR3 is CAISESASGGTGELFF. CDR3 nucleotide sequence: TGTGCCATCAGTGAGTCGGCTAGCGGGGGCACCGGGGAGCTGTTTTTT.

This clone occurred a few times. The chain is built from TRBV15 and TRBJ1-1; maybe TRBD1 (5 bases). V gave up 0 bases and J gave up 1 base, with 9 bases separating them. Looked up from germline, CDR1 is LNHNV and CDR2 is YYDKDF (reference sequence). The CDR3 totals 15 residues. In DNA form, the CDR3 reads TGTGCCACCAGCAGAGATTACGGGGGGAACACTGAAGCTTTCTTT. Its translation: CATSRDYGGNTEAFF.

This clone appeared a few times. The chain has TRBV6-6 and TRBJ2-7, with TRBD1 matching 7 bases. The germline V gene encodes CDR1 MNHNY and CDR2 SVGAGI (reference sequence). The V segment lost 6 bases and the J segment 1 base; nucleotides outside the gene matches: 9. The CDR3 covers 15 residues. CDR3 nucleotide sequence: TGTGCCAGCAGACCCCGACAGGGAGCTTCCTACGAGCAGTACTTC. It encodes CASRPRQGASYEQYF.

This clone has more than one count but fewer than ten. The CDR3 loop reads CASGDPPGAGETQYF. The DNA for the CDR3 is TGTGCCAGCGGCGACCCCCCAGGGGCCGGAGAGACCCAGTACTTC. The J gene is TRBJ2-5, the V gene TRBV6-5; D is possibly TRBD1 (6 bases). V gave up 8 bases and J gave up 4 bases, with 20 bases separating them. CDR1 and CDR2 (germline): MNHEY, SVGAGI. The CDR3 is 15 amino acids.

The chain uses TRBV28 and TRBJ2-7, with 10 nucleotides matching TRBD1. Unmatched junction bases numbered 9, after V lost 3 bases and J lost 1 base. The CDR3 runs 17 residues. Germline values: CDR1 MDHEN, CDR2 SYDVKM. In nucleotides, the CDR3 is TGTGCCAGCAGTTTTGCGGCCGGGACAGGGGTTTCCTACGAGCAGTACTTC. This sequence encodes CASSFAAGTGVSYEQYF.

This clone was found many times. J is TRBJ2-7 and V is TRBV2, with D possibly being TRBD1 (6 bases). The ends were cut back, 5 bases at V and 3 bases at J, with 11 bases in the middle. Germline V gene lookup returns CDR1 SNHLY and CDR2 FYNNEI. The CDR3 totals 13 residues. CDR3 residues: CASSRDTNYEQYF. CDR3 in DNA: TGTGCCAGCAGTAGGGACACGAACTACGAGCAGTACTTC.

This rearrangement joins TRBV7-9 to TRBJ1-2; D remains ambiguous. Germline V CDR1 and CDR2: SEHNR, FQNEAQ (reference sequence). Trimming pared 0 bases from V and 10 bases from J, leaving 12 bases between. The CDR3 sequence is 13 residues long. CDR3 bases: TGTGCCAGCAGCTTAGCGTCAGTGGAGGACTACACCTTC. Translation gives CASSLASVEDYTF. Drawing the rest from reference TRBV7-9 and TRBJ1-2, the complete variable domain is DTGVSQNPRHKITKRGQNVTFRCDPISEHNRLYWYRQTLGQGPEFLTYFQNEAQLEKSRLLSDRFSAERPKGSFSTLEIQRTEQGDSAMYLCASSLASVEDYTFGSGTRLTVV.

This clone has just a few counts. This sequence joins TRBV11-2 and TRBJ2-5; 8 positions agree with TRBD2. The CDR3 has 14 amino acids. Unmatched junction bases numbered 6, after V lost 4 bases and J lost 5 bases. CDR1 is SGHAT and CDR2 is FQNNGV in the germline V gene. CDR3 DNA: TGTGCCAGCAGCTCATACCGGGGGGGTGAGACCCAGTACTTC. Translating it yields CASSSYRGGETQYF.

V usage is TRBV19 and J usage is TRBJ2-1; TRBD1 is a possible D gene (5 bases). Germline V gives CDR1 LNHDA, CDR2 SQIVND (reference sequence). This CDR3 is 13 amino acids long. Trimming pared 3 bases from V and 5 bases from J, leaving 8 bases between. For the CDR3, the DNA is TGTGCCAGTAGTATGGGGCAGAACAATGAGCAGTTCTTC. It codes for CASSMGQNNEQFF.

The rearrangement joins TRBV7-2 to TRBJ1-5; the match to TRBD1 covers 8 bases. The CDR3 contains 15 residues. V shed 5 bases, J shed 3 bases, and the junction held 6 bases outside the gene matches. Per the germline V gene, CDR1 is SGHTA and CDR2 is FQGNSA. The CDR3 DNA reads as TGTGCCAGCAGCCTGGGACAGGCCAACAATCAGCCCCAGCATTTT. The encoded protein is CASSLGQANNQPQHF. The full variable domain, in which reference TRBV7-2 and TRBJ1-5 provide the parts outside the CDR3, is GAGVSQSPSNKVTEKGKDVELRCDPISGHTALYWYRQSLGQGLEFLIYFQGNSAPDKSGLPSDRFSAERTGGSVSTLTIQRTQQEDSAVYLCASSLGQANNQPQHFGDGTRLSIL.

This clone has only a few counts. J is TRBJ2-3 and V is TRBV5-1, with 9 bases that match TRBD1. Trimming cost V 2 bases and J 2 bases; bases outside gene matches: 6. Germline CDR1 reads SGHRS; CDR2 reads YFSETQ. The CDR3 is 16 amino acids. The CDR3 sequence is CASSLQGARVTDTQYF. The CDR3 DNA follows: TGCGCCAGCAGCTTACAGGGGGCGAGGGTCACAGATACGCAGTATTTT.

This sequence joins TRBV9 and TRBJ1-2; D is ambiguous. Germline V gives CDR1 SGDLS, CDR2 YYNGEE. This CDR3 region has 14 residues. The V end was cut by 0 bases, the J end by 4 bases, with 10 bases between. The CDR3 here is CASSVATGPYGYTF. The CDR3 DNA is TGTGCCAGCAGCGTAGCTACTGGCCCCTATGGCTACACCTTC.

The rearrangement links TRBV28 to TRBJ1-1; no definite D call. The CDR3 has 14 amino acids. Germline V gives CDR1 MDHEN, CDR2 SYDVKM. Trimming left V 5 bases short and J 4 bases short, with 14 bases between. CDR3 coding DNA: TGTGCCAGCAGTACCGGACCCTTGAGCACTGAAGCTTTCTTT. Amino acids: CASSTGPLSTEAFF.

This clone was seen a handful of times. Written as DNA, the CDR3 is TGCAGTGCTTGGACCCAATATGGCTACACCTTC. Amino acids: CSAWTQYGYTF. The chain joins TRBV20-1 to TRBJ1-2; D unclear. V shed 5 bases and J shed 5 bases, with 9 bases lying between them. Germline V gives CDR1 DFQATT, CDR2 SNEGSKA (reference sequence). CDR3 length: 11 amino acids.

This clone appeared a few times. The V and J genes are TRBV4-3 and TRBJ1-1; D is undetermined. CDR3 length: 15 amino acids. The V end lost 1 base, the J end lost 5 bases, and 14 bases lay between the germline ends. CDR1 LGHNA and CDR2 YSLEER come from the germline V gene. DNA of the CDR3: TGCGCCAGCAGCCAAGGAAGAGGCGGGGTTACTGAAGCTTTCTTT. Amino acids: CASSQGRGGVTEAFF.

This clone came up many times. V usage is TRBV5-1 and J usage is TRBJ2-6; no reliable D call. Germline V gene data show CDR1 as SGHRS and CDR2 as YFSETQ. The V end was cut by 4 bases, the J end by 0 bases, with 11 bases between. The CDR3 is made up of 16 amino acids. In DNA form, the CDR3 reads TGCGCCAGCAGCCCCCCTTCAGCCTCTGGGGCCAACGTCCTGACTTTC. It codes for CASSPPSASGANVLTF.

The chain recombines TRBV10-1 with TRBJ2-3; possibly TRBD2 for D (6 bases). Deletions cut 5 bases from V and 3 bases from J, with 12 bases between. The CDR3 has 14 amino acids. Germline V gene lookup returns CDR1 WNHNN and CDR2 SYGVQD (reference sequence). Here the CDR3 DNA reads TGCGCCAGCAGTCCGGGAGCAGGGACAGATACGCAGTATTTT. It translates to CASSPGAGTDTQYF.

This clone was observed a handful of times. The V and J genes are TRBV7-9 and TRBJ2-5; D is ambiguous. The end of the DNA is better explained by TRBJ2-7, so the J call may be wrong. The germline V gene has CDR1 SEHNR and CDR2 FQNEAQ (reference sequence). This CDR3 has 11 amino acids. The CDR3 DNA is TGTGCCAGCAGCTTCGCCTACGAGCAGTACTTC. Residues: CASSFAYEQYF.

This clone has more than one count but fewer than ten. The CDR3, as DNA: TGCGCCAGCAGCTCCGACCTCTATGGCTACACCTTC. Its protein product is CASSSDLYGYTF. The gene calls are TRBV5-1 and TRBJ1-2; D is unresolved. In germline, CDR1 is SGHRS, CDR2 YFSETQ. The V and J ends lost 3 bases and 4 bases respectively, with 7 bases between them. The CDR3 loop spans 12 amino acids. Complete variable domain (other parts from reference TRBV5-1 and TRBJ1-2): KAGVTQTPRYLIKTRGQQVTLSCSPISGHRSVSWYQQTPGQGLQFLFEYFSETQRNKGNFPGRFSGRQFSNSRSEMNVSTLELGDSALYLCASSSDLYGYTFGSGTRLTVV.

This clone was seen more than once but under ten times. The rearrangement uses TRBV2 and TRBJ2-1, with D perhaps given as TRBD1 or TRBD2 (5 bases each). V lost 4 bases and J 8 bases, leaving 18 bases between the germline ends. The germline gives CDR1 SNHLY, CDR2 FYNNEI. This CDR3 region has 15 residues. The CDR3 loop is CASSGGFRGSDEQFF. The CDR3 DNA follows: TGTGCCAGCAGTGGAGGGTTCCGGGGCAGCGATGAGCAGTTCTTC.

This chain joins TRBV11-2 and TRBJ2-2; 7 nucleotides agree with TRBD1. The V gene end was trimmed by 2 bases and the J gene end by 6 bases; junction bases not matched to a gene: 3. Germline V CDR1 and CDR2: SGHAT, FQNNGV. CDR3 length: 14 residues. The CDR3 protein is CASSLLQGAGELFF. The CDR3 DNA reads as TGTGCCAGCAGCTTACTCCAGGGGGCCGGGGAGCTGTTTTTT.

This clone was detected a few times. The chain combines TRBV7-8 with TRBJ2-7, with D unclear. V was cut by 4 bases and J by 6 bases, with 7 bases left in between. The germline V gene has CDR1 SGHVS and CDR2 FQNEAQ. The CDR3 covers 11 residues. CDR3 sequence: CASSSWSEQYF. In DNA form, the CDR3 reads TGTGCCAGCAGCTCCTGGTCCGAGCAGTACTTC.